A selection of T cell receptor beta chains follows, all from one sample in a study of cytomegalovirus exposure and HLA in healthy donors. Generated by immunoSEQ multiplex PCR, the TCRdb table keeps only in-frame clones and is missing some. The sample carries around 200,000 clones, 75% to 90% recorded once. Material: PBMCs. These TCRs come from a man between 35 and 55 years old in good health and CMV-seropositive. Each CDR3 is given with its conserved first and last residue. The D gene is left open where the match is weak. Not every row has a clone size; where given, it reads once, few, many or a size class.

J gene: TRBJ2-7
clone size: -
V gene: TRBV11-2
D gene: -
CDR3 DNA: TGTGCGAGTAGCAGGGAGTCCTACGAGCAGTACTTC
CDR3 protein: CASSRESYEQYF

J gene: TRBJ2-7
clone size: -
V gene: TRBV7-3
D gene: TRBD1
CDR3 DNA: TGTGCCAGCAGCTTGTCCCAGGGGGCCTACGAGCAGTACTTC
CDR3 protein: CASSLSQGAYEQYF

J gene: TRBJ2-1
clone size: -
V gene: TRBV2
D gene: -
CDR3 DNA: TGTGCCAGCAGTGGGGGGCAGGTAAGCGGTGAGCAGTTCTTC
CDR3 protein: CASSGGQVSGEQFF

J gene: TRBJ2-2
clone size: -
V gene: TRBV2
D gene: -
CDR3 DNA: TGTGCCAGCAGTGAGGCCCGGGGGGCCTACACCGGGGAGCTGTTTTTT
CDR3 protein: CASSEARGAYTGELFF

J gene: TRBJ1-5
clone size: -
V gene: TRBV28
D gene: TRBD1
CDR3 DNA: TGTGCCAGCAGGCCCGGAGGGGACAGGGGGAACGTACAGCCCCAGCATTTT
CDR3 protein: CASRPGGDRGNVQPQHF

J gene: TRBJ1-4
clone size: -
V gene: TRBV27
D gene: -
CDR3 DNA: TGTGCCAGCAGAAGAGATTTAATAGGTTCCCCAGGAACTAATGAAAAACTGTTTTTT
CDR3 protein: CASRRDLIGSPGTNEKLFF

J gene: TRBJ2-3
clone size: -
V gene: TRBV10-3
D gene: -
CDR3 DNA: TGTGCCATCAGTAAAGCGGCCCGGACCGACACAGATACGCAGTATTTT
CDR3 protein: CAISKAARTDTDTQYF

J gene: TRBJ1-2
clone size: -
V gene: TRBV2
D gene: -
CDR3 DNA: TGTGCCAGCAGTGAAGGGGGCAAAGGAAGCTACACCTTC
CDR3 protein: CASSEGGKGSYTF

J gene: TRBJ2-3
clone size: once
V gene: TRBV6-6
D gene: TRBD2
CDR3 DNA: TGTGCCGAGCGCGGGGGGGCCCTGGATACGCAGTATTTT
CDR3 protein: CAERGGALDTQYF

J gene: TRBJ1-6
clone size: -
V gene: TRBV6-1
D gene: -
CDR3 DNA: TGTGCCAGCAGTGAGGGGGCAGGGAATTCACCCCTCCACTTT
CDR3 protein: CASSEGAGNSPLHF

J gene: TRBJ2-7
clone size: -
V gene: TRBV5-4
D gene: TRBD1
CDR3 DNA: TGTGCCAGCAGCACAACGGGGACAGGGGGGGCGGGTTACGAGCAGTACTTC
CDR3 protein: CASSTTGTGGAGYEQYF

J gene: TRBJ2-2
clone size: few
V gene: TRBV28
D gene: -
CDR3 DNA: TGTGCCGCTGGACGGGCAGGGTCCACCGGGGAGCTGTTTTTT
CDR3 protein: CAAGRAGSTGELFF

J gene: TRBJ2-3
clone size: -
V gene: TRBV5-1
D gene: -
CDR3 DNA: TGCGCCAGCAGCACAGGAGCCCAGAGGAGCACAGATACGCAGTATTTT
CDR3 protein: CASSTGAQRSTDTQYF

J gene: TRBJ2-7
clone size: -
V gene: TRBV7-9
D gene: TRBD1
CDR3 DNA: TGTGCCAGCAGCGTCCGGGACAGGGGTATTGACGAGCAGTACTTC
CDR3 protein: CASSVRDRGIDEQYF

J gene: TRBJ2-1
clone size: -
V gene: TRBV4-3
D gene: TRBD1
CDR3 DNA: TGCGCCAGCGCCGACAGGGGAGACTACAATGAGCAGTTCTTC
CDR3 protein: CASADRGDYNEQFF

J gene: TRBJ1-1
clone size: -
V gene: TRBV29-1
D gene: TRBD1
CDR3 DNA: TGCAGCGTCGTATCCATGGGGACAGGTAAATTAGGGGCTTTCTTT
CDR3 protein: CSVVSMGTGKLGAFF

J gene: TRBJ2-2
clone size: few
V gene: TRBV7-3
D gene: TRBD1
CDR3 DNA: TGTGCCAGCAGCTTCGCTCTGAAACAGGGGGAGGACACCGGGGAGCTGTTTTTT
CDR3 protein: CASSFALKQGEDTGELFF

J gene: TRBJ1-4
clone size: -
V gene: TRBV25-1
D gene: -
CDR3 DNA: TGTGCCAGCAGTGAGGGGGGGGGCCGAGGGGAAAAACTGTTTTTT
CDR3 protein: CASSEGGGRGEKLFF

J gene: TRBJ2-4
clone size: -
V gene: TRBV27
D gene: TRBD1
CDR3 DNA: TGTGCCAGCAGTTCCACAGGGGTGGGAAACATTCAGTACTTC
CDR3 protein: CASSSTGVGNIQYF

J gene: TRBJ1-2
clone size: -
V gene: TRBV27
D gene: -
CDR3 DNA: TGTGCCAGCAGTTTGGAGGGGAACTATGGCTACACCTTC
CDR3 protein: CASSLEGNYGYTF